Following are 9 T cell receptor beta chains from one sample sequenced in a study of cytomegalovirus exposure and HLA in healthy donors. PCR primers comprised 60 Vbeta and 13 Jbeta primers. Assay: immunoSEQ multiplex PCR; the TCRdb copy retains only in-frame clones and omits some. The repertoire holds approximately 100,000 clones, less than 80% seen once, with over 3% in the top ten. The material sequenced was PBMCs. The source is a woman aged 40 to 49 in good health and CMV-seronegative.

This clone was counted between two and nine times. V gene TRBV5-1 combines with J gene TRBJ2-3; D remains unclear. The CDR3 has 16 residues. Trimming cost V 4 bases and J 3 bases, with 18 bases left between them. Germline assignment: CDR1 SGHRS and CDR2 YFSETQ. The CDR3 sequence: CASSQWYEARTDTQYF. The DNA for the CDR3 is TGCGCCAGCAGCCAATGGTACGAAGCGAGAACAGATACGCAGTATTTT.

The rearrangement uses TRBV7-2 and TRBJ2-5; 14 bases align to TRBD2. The V gene's germline CDR1 is SGHTA and CDR2 FQGNSA. After removal of 1 base from V and 5 bases from J, the junction contained 0 bases not matched to a gene. This CDR3 comprises 15 residues. CDR3 region: CASSLGTSGRETQYF. CDR3 DNA: TGTGCCAGCAGCTTAGGGACTAGCGGGAGGGAGACCCAGTACTTC.

The V and J genes are TRBV9 and TRBJ2-7, with 9 bases aligning to TRBD2. V shed 7 bases and J 3 bases; nucleotides not matched to a gene: 8. Germline V gives CDR1 SGDLS, CDR2 YYNGEE. The CDR3 is made up of 14 amino acids. The CDR3 region has the DNA TGTGCCAGCGGGAAGGGGACTAGCAGCTACGAGCAGTACTTC. It encodes CASGKGTSSYEQYF.

The chain has TRBV14 and TRBJ2-1; 10 nucleotides agree with TRBD2. This CDR3 has 16 residues. J was trimmed by 4 bases and V by 4 bases; bases with no gene match: 7. CDR1 is SGHDN, CDR2 FVKESK, per germline. The CDR3 spells CASSPLAGGLYNEQFF. Written as DNA, the CDR3 is TGTGCCAGCAGCCCGTTAGCGGGGGGCCTTTACAATGAGCAGTTCTTC.

In its sample, this clone was seen once. CDR3 coding DNA: TGTGCCAGTAGTATGGGACAGGGGGCAGGTTACAATGAGCAGTTCTTC. It encodes CASSMGQGAGYNEQFF. This sequence joins TRBV19 and TRBJ2-1; TRBD1 agrees at 12 bases. CDR1 and CDR2 from the germline V gene are LNHDA and SQIVND (reference sequence). Trimming took 3 bases from V and 4 from J; bases not matched to a gene: 4. There are 16 residues in the CDR3.

The chain recombines TRBV5-6 with TRBJ2-3; TRBD2 matches 9 bases. V dropped 2 bases and J dropped 4; count of bases not matched to a gene: 8. The V gene's germline CDR1 is SGHDT and CDR2 YYEEEE. The CDR3 runs 16 residues. CDR3 coding DNA: TGTGCCAGCAGCTTACTTCTGCGCGGGGGGGCAGATACGCAGTATTTT. Its translation: CASSLLLRGGADTQYF. The entire variable domain, with the rest obtained from reference TRBV5-6 and TRBJ2-3, is as follows: DAGVTQSPTHLIKTRGQQVTLRCSPKSGHDTVSWYQQALGQGPQFIFQYYEEEERQRGNFPDRFSGHQFPNYSSELNVNALLLGDSALYLCASSLLLRGGADTQYFGPGTRLTVL.

The chain employs TRBV7-9 and TRBJ1-1; 9 positions match TRBD1. The length of the CDR3 is 14 residues. Germline CDR1 SEHNR, CDR2 FQNEAQ (reference sequence). With V trimmed by 4 bases and J by 6 bases, 6 bases remained unmatched. The CDR3 spells CASSSRDRASEAFF. The CDR3 region has the DNA TGTGCCAGCAGCTCGCGGGACAGGGCTTCTGAAGCTTTCTTT.

This rearrangement joins TRBV7-2 to TRBJ2-6; D is unresolved. This CDR3 comprises 15 residues. Trimming removed 5 bases from V and 4 bases from J, with 12 bases in between. Per the germline V gene, CDR1 is SGHTA and CDR2 is FQGNSA. The CDR3 nucleotides are TGTGCCAGCAGCCCCCCCGTGAGCGGGGCCAACGTCCTGACTTTC. This gives the protein CASSPPVSGANVLTF. Full variable domain (outside the CDR3, taken from reference TRBV7-2 and TRBJ2-6): GAGVSQSPSNKVTEKGKDVELRCDPISGHTALYWYRQSLGQGLEFLIYFQGNSAPDKSGLPSDRFSAERTGGSVSTLTIQRTQQEDSAVYLCASSPPVSGANVLTFGAGSRLTVL.

The rearrangement joins TRBV7-2 to TRBJ2-7; 7 positions agree with TRBD1. This CDR3 is 15 amino acids long. V lost 1 base, J lost 4 bases, and 7 bases stayed unmatched. The germline gives CDR1 SGHTA, CDR2 FQGNSA. The CDR3 nucleotides read TGTGCCAGCAGCTTAGAGGGACAGCCGATTTACGAGCAGTACTTC. Its protein is CASSLEGQPIYEQYF.